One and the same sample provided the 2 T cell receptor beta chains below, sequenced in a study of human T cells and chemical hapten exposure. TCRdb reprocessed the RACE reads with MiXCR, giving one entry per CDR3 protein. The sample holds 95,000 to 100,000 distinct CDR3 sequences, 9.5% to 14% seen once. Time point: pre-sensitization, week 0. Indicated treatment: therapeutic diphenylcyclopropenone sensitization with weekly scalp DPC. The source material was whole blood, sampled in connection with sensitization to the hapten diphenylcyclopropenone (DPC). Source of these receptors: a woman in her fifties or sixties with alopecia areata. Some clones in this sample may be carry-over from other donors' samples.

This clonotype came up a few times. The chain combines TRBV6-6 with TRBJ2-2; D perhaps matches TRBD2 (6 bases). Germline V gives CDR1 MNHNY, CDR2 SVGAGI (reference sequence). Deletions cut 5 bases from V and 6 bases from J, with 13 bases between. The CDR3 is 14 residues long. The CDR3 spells CASSRDGGAGELFF. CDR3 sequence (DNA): TGTGCCAGCAGTCGGGACGGCGGGGCCGGGGAGCTGTTTTTT.

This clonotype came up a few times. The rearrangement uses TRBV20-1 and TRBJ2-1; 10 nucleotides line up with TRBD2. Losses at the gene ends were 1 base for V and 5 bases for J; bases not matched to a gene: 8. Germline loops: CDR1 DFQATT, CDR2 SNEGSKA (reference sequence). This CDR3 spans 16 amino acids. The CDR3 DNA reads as TGCAGTGCTAGAGGGTCGGGACTAGCGTTGGACAATGAGCAGTTCTTC. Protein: CSARGSGLALDNEQFF.